The 23 T cell receptor beta chains below all came from one sample that was sequenced in a study of blood T cell repertoires in COVID-19. The table came from immunoSEQ multiplex PCR; TCRdb's copy has only in-frame clones and leaves some out. The repertoire includes 65,000 to 95,000 clones, 70% to 80% of them detected once, and approximately 5.7% sits in the top ten. Sequenced material: peripheral blood. These receptors were collected from a man aged 50 to 60 with active or convalescent COVID-19.

This chain uses TRBV19 with TRBJ2-1; TRBD2 matches 12 bases. The CDR3 totals 16 residues. CDR1 is LNHDA, CDR2 SQIVND, per germline (reference sequence). The trim removed 3 bases at V and 8 bases at J, leaving 8 bases unmatched. The CDR3 loop is CASSIGASGGAYEQFF. The CDR3 DNA reads TGTGCCAGTAGTATTGGGGCTAGCGGGGGGGCCTATGAGCAGTTCTTC.

V gene TRBV18 combines with J gene TRBJ2-5; 8 nucleotides match TRBD1. Germline CDR1 is KGHSH and CDR2 is LQKENI. V lost 4 bases, J lost 1 base, and 2 bases stayed unmatched. The length of the CDR3 is 14 residues. The CDR3 reads CASSQGQAQETQYF. CDR3 nucleotides: TGTGCCAGCTCACAGGGACAGGCCCAAGAGACCCAGTACTTC.

The gene calls are TRBV14 and TRBJ1-2, with 9 bases aligning to TRBD1. CDR3 length equals 15 residues. Trimming removed 1 base from V and 2 bases from J; junction bases left unmatched: 2. CDR1 and CDR2 from the germline V gene are SGHDN and FVKESK. The CDR3 protein is CASSQGGTGNYGYTF. CDR3 nucleotide sequence: TGTGCCAGCAGCCAAGGAGGGACAGGGAACTATGGCTACACCTTC.

There are a few counts of this clone. The CDR3 nucleotides read TGTGCCAGCAGTCCGGAGGCCAGACAGGGCGGGGAAAAACTGTTTTTT. Protein product: CASSPEARQGGEKLFF. The rearrangement links TRBV7-2 to TRBJ1-4, with TRBD1 identical over 7 bases. Germline V gene lookup returns CDR1 SGHTA and CDR2 FQGNSA. The length of the CDR3 is 16 residues. Trimming at V came to 6 bases and at J to 8 bases, leaving 15 bases not matched to a gene.

V and J are TRBV11-2 and TRBJ1-2, with 9 bases that match TRBD1. The trim removed 2 bases at V and 8 bases at J, leaving 12 bases unmatched. This CDR3 has 16 residues. The germline CDR1 and CDR2 sequences are SGHAT and FQNNGV. CDR3: CASSLPLPGQGRGYTF. The CDR3 DNA is TGTGCCAGCAGCTTACCACTTCCGGGACAGGGAAGAGGCTACACCTTC.

The chain is built from TRBV7-2 and TRBJ2-3; 16 nucleotides match TRBD2. The CDR3 runs 19 residues. Trimming took 4 bases from V and 0 from J; bases not matched to a gene: 7. The V gene's germline CDR1 is SGHTA and CDR2 FQGNSA. The CDR3 loop is CASSSLGTSGGASTDTQYF. The CDR3 region has the DNA TGTGCCAGCAGCTCCCTCGGGACTAGCGGGGGGGCTAGCACAGATACGCAGTATTTT.

This chain connects TRBV12-3 or TRBV12-4 to TRBJ1-2; D may be TRBD1 (6 bases). Trimming took 8 bases from V and 3 from J, leaving 10 bases between them. The CDR3 loop spans 12 amino acids. Here the CDR3 reads CASQQGYYGYTF. As DNA, the CDR3 is TGTGCCAGCCAACAGGGTTACTATGGCTACACCTTC.

This clone has a handful of counts. The V call is TRBV5-6, the J call TRBJ2-7; D remains unclear. This CDR3 comprises 12 residues. V gave up 0 bases and J gave up 6 bases, with 7 bases separating them. Germline values: CDR1 SGHDT, CDR2 YYEEEE. CDR3 nucleotide sequence: TGTGCCAGCAGCTTGGACGCTAGCGAGCAGTACTTC. Protein: CASSLDASEQYF.

The V and J genes are TRBV3-1 (or the pseudogene TRBV3-2) and TRBJ2-5; 9 bases are a match to TRBD1. Germline V CDR1 and CDR2: LGHDT, YNNKEL (reference sequence). The length of the CDR3 is 14 residues. The V and J ends lost 4 bases and 5 bases, in that order; junction bases with no gene match: 5. The DNA for the CDR3 is TGTGCCAGCAGCCCCACAGGGGGCGGTGAGACCCAGTACTTC. This sequence encodes CASSPTGGGETQYF.

The V and J genes are TRBV29-1 and TRBJ1-1; a possible D gene is TRBD1 (6 bases). V lost 3 bases, J lost 1 base, and 9 bases lay in between. The CDR3 runs to 13 residues. Germline V gene data show CDR1 as SQVTM and CDR2 as ANQGSEA. CDR3 region: CSVEMGQNTEAFF. The CDR3 nucleotides read TGCAGCGTTGAGATGGGACAGAACACTGAAGCTTTCTTT.

The V and J genes are TRBV18 and TRBJ2-2; D may be TRBD2 (6 bases). The CDR3 length is 13 residues. Germline CDR1 reads KGHSH; CDR2 reads LQKENI. V was cut by 3 bases and J by 4 bases, with 6 bases left in between. The CDR3 region has the DNA TGTGCCAGCTCACCGGGGGGCACCGGGGAGCTGTTTTTT. This gives the protein CASSPGGTGELFF.

This chain connects TRBV11-1 to TRBJ2-1; the match to TRBD1 covers 7 bases. The CDR3 sequence is 15 residues long. J lost 3 bases, V lost 1 base, and 3 bases had no gene match. CDR1 is SGHAT and CDR2 is FQDESV in the germline V gene (reference sequence). CDR3 sequence (DNA): TGTGCCAGCAGCTTAGACAGGGGCAACTACAATGAGCAGTTCTTC. This codes for CASSLDRGNYNEQFF.

The rearrangement links TRBV6-5 to TRBJ2-1; 9 positions agree with TRBD1. The germline gives CDR1 MNHEY, CDR2 SVGAGI. Trimming removed 4 bases from V and 4 bases from J; junction bases left unmatched: 8. The CDR3 sequence is 16 residues long. CDR3 protein: CASSFLGGQGYNEQFF. In DNA, the CDR3 is TGTGCCAGCAGTTTTTTGGGGGGACAGGGATACAATGAGCAGTTCTTC.

This chain connects TRBV2 to TRBJ1-3; tentative D call: TRBD1 (6 bases). Trimming left V 10 bases short and J 0 bases short, with 13 bases between. This CDR3 has 14 residues. Germline-derived CDR1 and CDR2 are SNHLY and FYNNEI. The CDR3 loop reads CATRQDFSGNTIYF. The CDR3 DNA sequence: TGTGCCACTCGACAGGACTTCTCTGGAAACACCATATATTTT.

This chain uses TRBV12-3 or TRBV12-4 with TRBJ1-2; D is perhaps TRBD1 (6 bases). The CDR3 is made up of 13 amino acids. The V gene lost 1 base and the J gene lost 8 bases, with 11 bases spanning the gap. The CDR3 is CASSLGTEKGYTF. The DNA of the CDR3 is TGTGCCAGCAGTTTAGGGACAGAGAAGGGCTACACCTTC.

The J gene is TRBJ2-4, the V gene TRBV7-8; 11 bases align to TRBD2. CDR1 SGHVS and CDR2 FQNEAQ come from the germline V gene. This CDR3 contains 16 residues. V gave up 3 bases and J gave up 9 bases; unmatched junction bases: 10. The CDR3 region has the DNA TGTGCCAGCAGCTTGGATAGCGGGGGGGCCACGGTCATTCAGTACTTC. This gives the protein CASSLDSGGATVIQYF.

This chain uses TRBV2 with TRBJ2-3, with 8 bases aligning to TRBD1. CDR1 SNHLY and CDR2 FYNNEI come from the germline V gene. J gave up 4 bases and V 6 bases, and 3 bases lay outside the gene matches. The CDR3 extends over 13 amino acids. CDR3 coding DNA: TGTGCCAGCAGCGGACAGGGATCAGATACGCAGTATTTT. It translates to CASSGQGSDTQYF.

This chain links TRBV10-3 with TRBJ1-5; TRBD1 matches at 8 bases. This CDR3 region has 16 residues. The V gene's germline CDR1 is ENHRY and CDR2 SYGVKD. The junction had 9 bases not matched to a gene; V was cut back by 3 bases and J by 5 bases. In DNA, the CDR3 is TGTGCCATCAGTGACCCAACCTACAGGGGGGATCAGCCCCAGCATTTT. This translates into CAISDPTYRGDQPQHF.

The J gene is TRBJ1-1, the V gene TRBV10-3, with TRBD1 matching over 7 bases. With 5 bases clipped from V and 1 base from J, the junction kept 4 bases outside the gene matches. The CDR3 has 14 residues. Germline V lookup: CDR1 ENHRY, CDR2 SYGVKD. CDR3 protein: CAISPRTGNTEAFF. DNA for the CDR3: TGTGCCATCAGTCCCCGGACAGGGAACACTGAAGCTTTCTTT.

This rearrangement joins TRBV9 to TRBJ2-3; D might be TRBD1 (6 bases). This CDR3 is 16 amino acids long. CDR1 is SGDLS, CDR2 YYNGEE, per germline. With 3 bases removed from V and 5 bases from J, the gap between germline ends came to 19 bases. The CDR3 sequence is CASSGDDRIPRDTQYF. The CDR3 DNA follows: TGTGCCAGCAGCGGGGATGACAGGATCCCCCGAGATACGCAGTATTTT.

This clone has just a few counts. The chain uses TRBV28 and TRBJ1-2; 8 nucleotides agree with TRBD1. V dropped 5 bases and J dropped 4; count of bases not matched to a gene: 6. Germline CDR1 and CDR2: MDHEN and SYDVKM. The CDR3 totals 14 residues. CDR3 loop: CASSLGQGRYGYTF. The CDR3 DNA reads as TGTGCCAGCAGTCTCGGACAGGGTCGCTATGGCTACACCTTC.

The chain is built from TRBV5-1 and TRBJ2-3; 7 bases agree with TRBD1. Germline CDR1 is SGHRS and CDR2 is YFSETQ. The V and J ends lost 2 bases and 6 bases, in that order; junction bases with no gene match: 6. This CDR3 contains 14 residues. The CDR3 DNA reads TGCGCCAGCAGCTTAGGGGGCACAGGGGATACGCAGTATTTT. Amino acids: CASSLGGTGDTQYF.

The chain combines TRBV4-2 with TRBJ2-5; 7 bases map to TRBD2. Germline CDR1 and CDR2: LGHNA and YNFKEQ. The CDR3 runs 14 residues. The junction had 4 bases not matched to a gene; V was cut back by 1 base and J by 5 bases. CDR3 DNA sequence: TGTGCCAGCAGCCAAGCGGGGGGAGGGGAGACCCAGTACTTC. It encodes CASSQAGGGETQYF.